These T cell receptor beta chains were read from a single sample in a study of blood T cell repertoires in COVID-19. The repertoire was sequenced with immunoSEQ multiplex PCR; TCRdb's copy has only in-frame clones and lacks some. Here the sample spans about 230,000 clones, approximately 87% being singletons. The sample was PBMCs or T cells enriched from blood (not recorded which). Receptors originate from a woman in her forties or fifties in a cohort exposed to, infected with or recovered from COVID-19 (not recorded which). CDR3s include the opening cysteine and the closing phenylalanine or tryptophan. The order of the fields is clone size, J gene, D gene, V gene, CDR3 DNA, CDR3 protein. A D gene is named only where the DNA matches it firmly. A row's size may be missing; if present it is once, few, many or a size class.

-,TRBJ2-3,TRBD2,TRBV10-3,TGTGCCATCAGCTGGGGACTAGCGACAGATACGCAGTATTTT,CAISWGLATDTQYF
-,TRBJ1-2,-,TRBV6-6,TGTGCCAGCAGCTTTATCAGAGGCTACACCTTC,CASSFIRGYTF
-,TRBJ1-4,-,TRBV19,TGTGCCAGTAGTACCCTCTCGTGGGGGCAGACTGAAAAACTGTTTTTT,CASSTLSWGQTEKLFF
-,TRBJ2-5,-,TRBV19,TGTGCCAGTAGTATCTCTATTCAAGAGACCCAGTACTTC,CASSISIQETQYF
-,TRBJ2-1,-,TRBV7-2,TGTGCCAGCAGCTTGTTTCCCAACTCCTACAATGAGCAGTTCTTC,CASSLFPNSYNEQFF
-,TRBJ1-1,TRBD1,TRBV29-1,TGCAGCGTTGAAGATCAGGGGGAAGGGGTCTTTAGCGCGGCTTTCTTT,CSVEDQGEGVFSAAFF
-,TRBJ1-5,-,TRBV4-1,TGCGCCAGCAGCCAAGAGGCCAGGTCCAACCAGCCCCAGCATTTT,CASSQEARSNQPQHF
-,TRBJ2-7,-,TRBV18,TGTGCCAGCTCACCAGTGACAGGAGAGCAGTACTTC,CASSPVTGEQYF
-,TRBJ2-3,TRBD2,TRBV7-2,TGTGCCAGCAGCTTAGGGCGGGGGGGCCGTAGCACAGATACGCAGTATTTT,CASSLGRGGRSTDTQYF
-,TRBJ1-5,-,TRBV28,TGTGCCAGCAGTTTTCGACTCCTTCCTCAGCCCCAGCATTTT,CASSFRLLPQPQHF
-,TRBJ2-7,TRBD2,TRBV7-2,TGTGCCAGCAGCCGCGGGGGGCCCGTTTACGAGCAGTACTTC,CASSRGGPVYEQYF
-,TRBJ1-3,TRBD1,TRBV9,TGTGCCAGCAGCCCCACGACAGGGGGTATCACCATATATTTT,CASSPTTGGITIYF
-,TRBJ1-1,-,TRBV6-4,TGTGCCAGCTTAGGGGGGAACACTGAAGCTTTCTTT,CASLGGNTEAFF
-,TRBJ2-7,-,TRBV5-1,TGCGCCAGCAGCTTGGAGGGGGTCTCCTACGAGCAGTACTTC,CASSLEGVSYEQYF
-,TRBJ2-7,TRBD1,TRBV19,TGTGCCAGTAGTGTCTCCGGGACAGGGTTCTACGAGCAGTACTTC,CASSVSGTGFYEQYF
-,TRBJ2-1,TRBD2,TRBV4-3,TGCGCCAGCAGCCAAGATTGGAGCGGGGGGGCCCCCTACAATGAGCAGTTCTTC,CASSQDWSGGAPYNEQFF
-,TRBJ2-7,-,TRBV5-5,TGTGCCAGCAGCTTGGTTTCCCAGGGCTACGAGCAGTACTTC,CASSLVSQGYEQYF
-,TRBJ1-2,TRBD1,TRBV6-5,TGTGCCAGCAGTAAACCGACAGGGGCCCTAGCCTTC,CASSKPTGALAF
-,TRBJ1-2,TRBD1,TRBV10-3,TGTGCCATCAGGTCTAAAGACAGGGGCGTTGGCTACACCTTC,CAIRSKDRGVGYTF
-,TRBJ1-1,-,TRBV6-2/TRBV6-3,TGTGCCAGCAGTTACGAACTTAGTACACAGGTAAACACTGAAGCTTTCTTT,CASSYELSTQVNTEAFF
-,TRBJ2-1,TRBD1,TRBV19,TGTGCCAGTAGTATCACGAGACAGGGGGCGGGCGGCAATGAGCAGTTCTTC,CASSITRQGAGGNEQFF
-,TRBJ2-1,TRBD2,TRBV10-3,TGTGCCATCGCCTCATTTAGCGGGGAGAATGAGCAGTTCTTC,CAIASFSGENEQFF
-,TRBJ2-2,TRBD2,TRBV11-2,TGTGCCAGCAGCTTAATGACTAGCGGGGGCCTTAACACCGGGGAGCTGTTTTTT,CASSLMTSGGLNTGELFF
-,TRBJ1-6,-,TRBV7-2,TGTGCCAGCAGCTTTACAGGGACCCCTAATTCACCCCTCCACTTT,CASSFTGTPNSPLHF
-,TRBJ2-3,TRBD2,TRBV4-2,TGTGCCAGCAGCGGACTCCGGGGGGGGGCAGATACGCAGTATTTT,CASSGLRGGADTQYF
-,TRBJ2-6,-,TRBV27,TGTGCCAGCAGTTTCCTCTCTGGGGCCAACGTCCTGACTTTC,CASSFLSGANVLTF
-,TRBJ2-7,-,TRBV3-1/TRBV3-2,TGTGCCAGCAGCCAATTGGGACAAAACATCTACGAGCAGTACTTC,CASSQLGQNIYEQYF
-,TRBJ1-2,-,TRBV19,TGTGCCAGTAGTATAGATGGGCCAATCTATGGCTACACCTTC,CASSIDGPIYGYTF
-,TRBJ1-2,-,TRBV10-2,TGCGCCAGCAGTTTAGACAGATACTATGGCTACACCTTC,CASSLDRYYGYTF
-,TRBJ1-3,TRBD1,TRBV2,TGTGCCAGCAATAGGGGGCGAGAGGAAAACACCATATATTTT,CASNRGREENTIYF
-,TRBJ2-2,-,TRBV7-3,TGTGCCAGCAGCTTACACAGGGGAGGCACCGGGGAGCTGTTTTTT,CASSLHRGGTGELFF
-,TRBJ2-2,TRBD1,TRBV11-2,TGTGCCAGCAGCCACAGGGGAAACACCGGGGAGCTGTTTTTT,CASSHRGNTGELFF
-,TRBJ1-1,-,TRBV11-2,TGTGCCAGCAGCCCGGGAGGGACTGAAGCTTTCTTT,CASSPGGTEAFF
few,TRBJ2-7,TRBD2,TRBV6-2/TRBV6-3,TGTGCCAGCAGTTACGACGGGGGGGACGAGCAGTACTTC,CASSYDGGDEQYF
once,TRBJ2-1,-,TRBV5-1,TGCGCCAGCAGCTTGGTTGGGGGGAGCTCCTACAATGAGCAGTTCTTC,CASSLVGGSSYNEQFF
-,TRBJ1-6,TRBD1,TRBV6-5,TGTGCCAGCAGGCTCCGGGACAGGGATAATTCACCCCTCCACTTT,CASRLRDRDNSPLHF
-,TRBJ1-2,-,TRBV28,TGTGCCAGCGAACCTCCCCCAGGGGACGCTAACTATGGCTACACCTTC,CASEPPPGDANYGYTF
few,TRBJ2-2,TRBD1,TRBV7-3,TGTGCCAGTCCGGACAGGGGGCAGGACGGGGAGCTGTTTTTT,CASPDRGQDGELFF
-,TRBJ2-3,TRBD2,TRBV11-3,TGTGCCAGCAGCTCCGGGGGGGCCACAGATACGCAGTATTTT,CASSSGGATDTQYF
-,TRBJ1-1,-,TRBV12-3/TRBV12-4,TGTGCCAGCAGGCAGGGAGGGGCAGGGGTTTTCTTT,CASRQGGAGVFF
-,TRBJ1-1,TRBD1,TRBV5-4,TGTGCCAGCAGCTCAGTGGACAGGTTGAACACTGAAGCTTTCTTT,CASSSVDRLNTEAFF
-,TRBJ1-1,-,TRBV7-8,TGTGCCAGCACCCTTGGGGGGATAGGGGACACTGAAGCTTTCTTT,CASTLGGIGDTEAFF
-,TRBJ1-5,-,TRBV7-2,TGTGCCAGCAGCTCAGGGAGGTATCAGCCCCAGCATTTT,CASSSGRYQPQHF
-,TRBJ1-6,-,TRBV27,TGTGCCAGCAGTTATTCGAGCTATAATTCACCCCTCCACTTT,CASSYSSYNSPLHF
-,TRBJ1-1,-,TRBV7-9,TGTGCCAGCAGCTTACAGGGGTCAAACACTGAAGCTTTCTTT,CASSLQGSNTEAFF
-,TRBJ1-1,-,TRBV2,TGTGCCAGCAGTGAATTGGCCCCGGCGCGGACTGAAGCTTTCTTT,CASSELAPARTEAFF
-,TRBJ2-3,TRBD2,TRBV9,TGTGCCAGCAGCGTTCTAGCGCGGGGGTTGCAAGATACGCAGTATTTT,CASSVLARGLQDTQYF
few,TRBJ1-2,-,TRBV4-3,TGCGCCAGCAGCCAAGATCCTGGAGGGAGCGGCTACACCTTC,CASSQDPGGSGYTF
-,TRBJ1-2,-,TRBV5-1,TGCGCCAGCAGCTTAGAGGGAATTTTTGGCTACACCTTC,CASSLEGIFGYTF
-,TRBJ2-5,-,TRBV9,TGTGCCAGCAGCGCCGGCCAAGAGACCCAGTACTTC,CASSAGQETQYF
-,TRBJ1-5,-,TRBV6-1,TGTGCCAGCAGTGAATCAGGTCTCCGTCAGCCCCAGCATTTT,CASSESGLRQPQHF
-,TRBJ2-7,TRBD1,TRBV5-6,TGTGCCAGCAGCTACAAGACAGGGCTGGGTGAGCAGTACTTC,CASSYKTGLGEQYF
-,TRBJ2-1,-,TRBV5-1,TGCGCCAGCAGCTTGGGGGGCCGCAATGAGCAGTTCTTC,CASSLGGRNEQFF
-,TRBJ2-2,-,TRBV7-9,TGTGCCAGCAGCTTAGGGGGACAGAACACCGGGGAGCTGTTTTTT,CASSLGGQNTGELFF
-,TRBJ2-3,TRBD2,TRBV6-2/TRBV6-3,TGTGCCAGCAGTTACCTTAGTGTGACTAGCGGGGGACAAGGCACAGATACGCAGTATTTT,CASSYLSVTSGGQGTDTQYF